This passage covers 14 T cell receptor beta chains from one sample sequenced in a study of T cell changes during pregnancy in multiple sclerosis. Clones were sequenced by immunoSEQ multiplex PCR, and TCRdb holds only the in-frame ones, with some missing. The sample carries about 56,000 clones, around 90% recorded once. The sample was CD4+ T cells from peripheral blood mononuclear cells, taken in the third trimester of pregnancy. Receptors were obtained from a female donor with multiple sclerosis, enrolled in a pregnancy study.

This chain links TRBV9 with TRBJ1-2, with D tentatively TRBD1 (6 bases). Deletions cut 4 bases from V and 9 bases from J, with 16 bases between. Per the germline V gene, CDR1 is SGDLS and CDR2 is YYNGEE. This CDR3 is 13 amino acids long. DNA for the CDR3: TGTGCCAGCAGCCTTCCGGGGGGGGCGAGCTACACCTTC. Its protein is CASSLPGGASYTF. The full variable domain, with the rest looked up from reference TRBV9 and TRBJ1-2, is DSGVTQTPKHLITATGQRVTLRCSPRSGDLSVYWYQQSLDQGLQFLIQYYNGEERAKGNILERFSAQQFPDLHSELNLSSLELGDSALYFCASSLPGGASYTFGSGTRLTVV.

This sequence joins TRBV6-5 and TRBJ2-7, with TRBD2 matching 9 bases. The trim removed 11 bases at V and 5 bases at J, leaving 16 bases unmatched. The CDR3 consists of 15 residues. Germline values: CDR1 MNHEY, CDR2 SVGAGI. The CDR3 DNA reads TGTGCCTCCCGGGCGCTAGCGGGGCCCCCCCACGAGCAGTACTTC. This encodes CASRALAGPPHEQYF.

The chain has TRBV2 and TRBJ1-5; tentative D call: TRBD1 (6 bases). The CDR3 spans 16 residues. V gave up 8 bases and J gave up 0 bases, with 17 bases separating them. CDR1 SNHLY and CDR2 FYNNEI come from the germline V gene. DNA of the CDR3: TGTGCCAGCCGAAAGGGGGTCGGGCATAGCAATCAGCCCCAGCATTTT. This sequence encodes CASRKGVGHSNQPQHF.

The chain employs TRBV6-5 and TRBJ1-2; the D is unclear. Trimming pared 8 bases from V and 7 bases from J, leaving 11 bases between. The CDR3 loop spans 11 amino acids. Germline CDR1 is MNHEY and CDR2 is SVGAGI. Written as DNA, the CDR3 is TGTGCCAGCTCCGGTACTCGTGGCTACACCTTC. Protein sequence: CASSGTRGYTF.

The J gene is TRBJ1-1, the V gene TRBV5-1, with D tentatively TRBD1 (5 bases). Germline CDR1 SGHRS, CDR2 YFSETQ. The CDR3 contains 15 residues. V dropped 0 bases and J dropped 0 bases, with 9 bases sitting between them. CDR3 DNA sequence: TGCGCCAGCAGCTTGGGGGGCAAACTGAACACTGAAGCTTTCTTT. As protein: CASSLGGKLNTEAFF.

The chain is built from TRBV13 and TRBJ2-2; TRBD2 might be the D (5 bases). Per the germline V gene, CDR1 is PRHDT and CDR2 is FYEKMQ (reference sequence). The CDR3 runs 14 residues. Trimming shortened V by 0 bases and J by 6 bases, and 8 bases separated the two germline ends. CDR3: CASSLGLAAGELFF. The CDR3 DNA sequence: TGTGCCAGCAGCTTAGGGCTAGCCGCCGGGGAGCTGTTTTTT.

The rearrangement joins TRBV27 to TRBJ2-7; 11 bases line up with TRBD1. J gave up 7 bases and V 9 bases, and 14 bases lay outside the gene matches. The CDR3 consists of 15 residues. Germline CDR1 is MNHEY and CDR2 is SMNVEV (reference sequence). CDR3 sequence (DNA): TGTGCCAGTGCAGTCTATGGACAGGGGGCGCGGGAGCAGTACTTC. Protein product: CASAVYGQGAREQYF.

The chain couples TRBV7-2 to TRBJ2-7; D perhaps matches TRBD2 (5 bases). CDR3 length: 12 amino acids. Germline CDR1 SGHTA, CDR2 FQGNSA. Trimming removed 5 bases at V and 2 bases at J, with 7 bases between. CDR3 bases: TGTGCCAGCAGCCACGGGACCTACGAGCAGTACTTC. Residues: CASSHGTYEQYF.

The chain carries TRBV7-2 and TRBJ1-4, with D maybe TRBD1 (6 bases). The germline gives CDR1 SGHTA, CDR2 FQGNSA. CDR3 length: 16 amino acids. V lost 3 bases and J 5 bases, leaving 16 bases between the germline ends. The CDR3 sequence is CASSFLGGAGNEKLFF. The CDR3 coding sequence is TGTGCCAGCAGCTTTTTGGGGGGGGCGGGAAATGAAAAACTGTTTTTT.

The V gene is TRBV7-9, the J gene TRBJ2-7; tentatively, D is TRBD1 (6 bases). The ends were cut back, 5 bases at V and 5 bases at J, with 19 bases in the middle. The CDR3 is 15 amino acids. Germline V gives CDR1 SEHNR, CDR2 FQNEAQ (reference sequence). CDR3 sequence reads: CASSPRGTGQDEQYF. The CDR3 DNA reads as TGTGCCAGCAGCCCGAGGGGGACCGGCCAAGACGAGCAGTACTTC.

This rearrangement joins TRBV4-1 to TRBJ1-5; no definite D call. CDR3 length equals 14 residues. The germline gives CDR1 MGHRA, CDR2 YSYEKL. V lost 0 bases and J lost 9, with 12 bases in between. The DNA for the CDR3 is TGCGCCAGCAGCCAAGAGGATCCAGGAGGGCCCCAGCATTTT. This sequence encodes CASSQEDPGGPQHF.

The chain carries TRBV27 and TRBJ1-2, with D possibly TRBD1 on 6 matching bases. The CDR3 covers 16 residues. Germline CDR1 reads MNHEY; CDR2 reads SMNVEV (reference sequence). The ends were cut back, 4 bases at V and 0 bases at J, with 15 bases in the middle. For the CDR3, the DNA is TGTGCCAGCAGTTCGGGCCGGGACAAACCTAACTATGGCTACACCTTC. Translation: CASSSGRDKPNYGYTF.

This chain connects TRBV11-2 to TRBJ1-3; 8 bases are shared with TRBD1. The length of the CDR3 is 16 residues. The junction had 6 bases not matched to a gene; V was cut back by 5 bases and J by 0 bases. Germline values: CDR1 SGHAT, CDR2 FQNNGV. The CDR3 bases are TGTGCCAGCAGCCCCCTCAGGGGGCCCTCTGGAAACACCATATATTTT. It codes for CASSPLRGPSGNTIYF.

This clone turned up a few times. As DNA, the CDR3 is TGTGCCAGCAGCTTGCGGGGTGAACTCTCCGGGGAGCTGTTTTTT. Its translation is CASSLRGELSGELFF. V gene TRBV5-4 combines with J gene TRBJ2-2, with D possibly TRBD2 on 5 matching bases. The V gene's germline CDR1 is SGHNT and CDR2 YYREEE (reference sequence). Trimming shortened V by 1 base and J by 6 bases, and 13 bases separated the two germline ends. The CDR3 runs 15 residues.